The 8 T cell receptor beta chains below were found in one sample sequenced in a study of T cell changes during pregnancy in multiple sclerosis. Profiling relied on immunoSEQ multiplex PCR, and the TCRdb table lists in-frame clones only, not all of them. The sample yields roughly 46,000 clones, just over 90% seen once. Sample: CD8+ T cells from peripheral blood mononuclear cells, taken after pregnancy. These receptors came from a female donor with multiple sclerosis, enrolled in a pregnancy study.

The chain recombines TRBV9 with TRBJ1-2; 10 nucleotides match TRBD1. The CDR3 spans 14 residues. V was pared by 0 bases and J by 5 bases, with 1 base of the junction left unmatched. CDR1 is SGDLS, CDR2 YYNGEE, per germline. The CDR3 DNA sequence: TGTGCCAGCAGCGTAGGACAGGGGGCGTATGGCTACACCTTC. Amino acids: CASSVGQGAYGYTF.

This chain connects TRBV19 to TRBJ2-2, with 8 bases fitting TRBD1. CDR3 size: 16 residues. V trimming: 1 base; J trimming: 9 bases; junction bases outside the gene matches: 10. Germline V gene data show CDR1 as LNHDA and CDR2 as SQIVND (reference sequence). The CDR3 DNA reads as TGTGCCAGTAGTATAGTTTTGGGACAGGCCAGTTGGGAGCTGTTTTTT. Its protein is CASSIVLGQASWELFF. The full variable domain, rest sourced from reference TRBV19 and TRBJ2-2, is DGGITQSPKYLFRKEGQNVTLSCEQNLNHDAMYWYRQDPGQGLRLIYYSQIVNDFQKGDIAEGYSVSREKKESFPLTVTSAQKNPTAFYLCASSIVLGQASWELFFGEGSRLTVL.

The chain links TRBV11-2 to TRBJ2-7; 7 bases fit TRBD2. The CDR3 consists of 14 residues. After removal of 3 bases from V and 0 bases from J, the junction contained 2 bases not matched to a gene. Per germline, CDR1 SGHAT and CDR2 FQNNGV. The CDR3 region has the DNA TGTGCCAGCAGCTTCACTAGCGCCTCCTACGAGCAGTACTTC. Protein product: CASSFTSASYEQYF.

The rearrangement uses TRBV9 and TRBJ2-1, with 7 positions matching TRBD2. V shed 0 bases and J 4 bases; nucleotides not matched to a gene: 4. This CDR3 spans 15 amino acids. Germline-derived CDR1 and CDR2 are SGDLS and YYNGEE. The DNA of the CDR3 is TGTGCCAGCAGCGTAGATGCTAGCGGTTACAATGAGCAGTTCTTC. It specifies CASSVDASGYNEQFF.

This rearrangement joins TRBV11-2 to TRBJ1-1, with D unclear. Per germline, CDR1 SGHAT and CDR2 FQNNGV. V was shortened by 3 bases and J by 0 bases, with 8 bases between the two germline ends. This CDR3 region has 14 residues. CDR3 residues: CASSFELMNTEAFF. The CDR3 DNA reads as TGTGCCAGCAGCTTCGAACTCATGAACACTGAAGCTTTCTTT.

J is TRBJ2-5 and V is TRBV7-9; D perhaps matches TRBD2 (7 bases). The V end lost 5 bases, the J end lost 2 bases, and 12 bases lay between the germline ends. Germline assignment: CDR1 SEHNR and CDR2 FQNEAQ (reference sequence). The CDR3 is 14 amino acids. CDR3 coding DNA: TGTGCCAGCAGCGGGGGGGCAGGACAAGAGACCCAGTACTTC. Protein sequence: CASSGGAGQETQYF. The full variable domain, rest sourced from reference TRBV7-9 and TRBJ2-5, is DTGVSQNPRHKITKRGQNVTFRCDPISEHNRLYWYRQTLGQGPEFLTYFQNEAQLEKSRLLSDRFSAERPKGSFSTLEIQRTEQGDSAMYLCASSGGAGQETQYFGPGTRLLVL.

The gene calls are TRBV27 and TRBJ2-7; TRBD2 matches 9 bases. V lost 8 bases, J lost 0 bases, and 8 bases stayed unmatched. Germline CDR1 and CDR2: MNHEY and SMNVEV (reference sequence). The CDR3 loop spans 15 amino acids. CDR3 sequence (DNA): TGTGCCAGCGGCTCCGCGGGGGGGAGCTCCTACGAGCAGTACTTC. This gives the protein CASGSAGGSSYEQYF.

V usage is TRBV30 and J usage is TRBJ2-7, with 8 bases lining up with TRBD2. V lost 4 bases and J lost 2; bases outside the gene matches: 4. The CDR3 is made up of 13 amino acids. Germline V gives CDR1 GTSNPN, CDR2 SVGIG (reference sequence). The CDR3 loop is CAWKLRGAYEQYF. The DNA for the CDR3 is TGTGCCTGGAAACTGCGGGGGGCCTACGAGCAGTACTTC.